A single sample is the source of the 9 T cell receptor beta chains below, sequenced in a study of cytomegalovirus exposure and HLA in healthy donors. Both 60 Vbeta primers and 13 Jbeta primers went into the PCR. Repertoires were generated with immunoSEQ multiplex PCR, while TCRdb's copy carries only in-frame clones and drops some. The data contain about 94,000 clones, less than 10% of them seen just once; the ten biggest clones take up about 2.3%. Sequenced material: PBMCs. The receptor set was obtained from a man between 45 and 60 years old in good health and CMV-seronegative.

This chain links TRBV28 with TRBJ1-1, with TRBD1 matching over 8 bases. This CDR3 spans 15 amino acids. CDR1 is MDHEN, CDR2 SYDVKM, per germline. The V gene end was trimmed by 2 bases and the J gene end by 1 base; junction bases not matched to a gene: 3. CDR3 nucleotides: TGTGCCAGCAGTTTAGAGGACAGGGAGAACACTGAAGCTTTCTTT. Protein sequence: CASSLEDRENTEAFF.

The chain carries TRBV6-6 and TRBJ2-5; D might be TRBD1 (6 bases). Trimming pared 0 bases from V and 5 bases from J, leaving 13 bases between. CDR1 and CDR2 from the germline V gene are MNHNY and SVGAGI (reference sequence). The CDR3 is 15 residues long. As DNA, the CDR3 is TGTGCCAGCAGTTACTCGAGTGGGGGCGAGGAGACCCAGTACTTC. Its translation: CASSYSSGGEETQYF.

This clone was seen only a few times. V is TRBV28 and J is TRBJ2-5; weak D call: TRBD2 (5 bases). V shed 3 bases and J shed 4 bases, with 12 bases lying between them. The CDR3 has 14 residues. Germline assignment: CDR1 MDHEN and CDR2 SYDVKM. The CDR3 loop reads CASSFLAGRETQYF. The CDR3 DNA reads as TGTGCCAGCAGTTTCCTAGCCGGTCGAGAGACCCAGTACTTC.

The gene calls are TRBV29-1 and TRBJ1-5; maybe TRBD1 (6 bases). V shed 4 bases and J shed 4 bases, with 11 bases lying between them. The germline gives CDR1 SQVTM, CDR2 ANQGSEA. The CDR3 has 13 residues. This chain's CDR3 is CSVAQGLNQPQHF. The CDR3 DNA follows: TGCAGCGTTGCCCAGGGGCTGAATCAGCCCCAGCATTTT.

The chain is built from TRBV5-8 and TRBJ1-6; 7 nucleotides align to TRBD1. Germline CDR1 reads SGHTS; CDR2 reads YDEGEE. The CDR3 is 14 residues long. The V gene end was trimmed by 3 bases and the J gene end by 8 bases; junction bases not matched to a gene: 5. The CDR3 spells CASSWGQIDSPLHF. The DNA for the CDR3 is TGTGCCAGCAGCTGGGGACAGATAGATTCACCCCTCCACTTT.

This clone was detected a few times. The rearrangement links TRBV7-3 to TRBJ2-2; no clear D. The V and J ends lost 7 bases and 2 bases respectively, with 11 bases between them. The CDR3 extends over 14 amino acids. Germline-derived CDR1 and CDR2 are SGHTA and FQGTGA. CDR3 sequence reads: CASMVATNTGELFF. The CDR3 nucleotides are TGTGCCAGCATGGTTGCGACAAACACCGGGGAGCTGTTTTTT.

This clone was counted a few times. This sequence joins TRBV7-8 and TRBJ2-7, with 9 bases aligning to TRBD2. This CDR3 region has 16 residues. CDR1 is SGHVS, CDR2 FQNEAQ, per germline. The J segment lost 0 bases and the V segment lost 2 bases, leaving 5 bases of the junction unmatched. CDR3 coding DNA: TGTGCCAGCAGCTTAAGTGGGACTAGCAGCTCCTACGAGCAGTACTTC. This codes for CASSLSGTSSSYEQYF.

The chain recombines TRBV28 with TRBJ2-7; TRBD1 agrees at 12 bases. V was pared by 3 bases and J by 5 bases, with 2 bases of the junction left unmatched. The CDR3 totals 14 residues. Germline V gene sequence: CDR1 MDHEN, CDR2 SYDVKM. CDR3 sequence (DNA): TGTGCCAGCAGTTTGGGACAGGGGGCCCACGAGCAGTACTTC. Its translation: CASSLGQGAHEQYF.

The sample holds a few counts of this clone. CDR3 bases: TGTGCCAGCAGACCCGGGACAGGGAGTGAAAAACTGTTTTTT. Encoded protein: CASRPGTGSEKLFF. The rearrangement uses TRBV7-9 and TRBJ1-4, with 9 bases matching TRBD1. The CDR3 loop spans 14 amino acids. Germline CDR1 and CDR2: SEHNR and FQNEAQ (reference sequence). J was trimmed by 7 bases and V by 6 bases; bases with no gene match: 6.